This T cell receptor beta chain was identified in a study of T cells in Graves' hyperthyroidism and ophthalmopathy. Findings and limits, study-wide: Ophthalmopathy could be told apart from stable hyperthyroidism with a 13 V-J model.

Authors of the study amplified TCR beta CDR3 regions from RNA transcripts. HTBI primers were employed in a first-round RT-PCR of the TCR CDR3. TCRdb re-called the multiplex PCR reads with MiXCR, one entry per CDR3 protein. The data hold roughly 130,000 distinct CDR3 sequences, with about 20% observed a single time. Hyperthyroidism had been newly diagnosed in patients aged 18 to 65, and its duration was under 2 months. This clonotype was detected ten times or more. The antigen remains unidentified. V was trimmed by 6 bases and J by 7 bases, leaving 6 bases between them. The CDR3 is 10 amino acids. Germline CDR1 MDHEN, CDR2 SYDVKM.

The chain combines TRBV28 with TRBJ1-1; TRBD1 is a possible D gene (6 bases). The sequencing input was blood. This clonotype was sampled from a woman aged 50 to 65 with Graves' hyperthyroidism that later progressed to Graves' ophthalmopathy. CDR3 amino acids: CASRGGEAFF. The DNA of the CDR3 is TGTGCCAGCAGAGGGGGTGAAGCTTTCTTT.